These 26 T cell receptor beta chains share one sample of origin, sequenced in a study of CD8+ T cells in alopecia areata listed by TCRdb under 2018. According to the study, the label for this sample's time point signals: 20 to 30 weeks on oral tofacitinib. The treatment or condition label, as the study defines it: oral pan-JAK inhibitor, 5-10 mg twice daily. Library creation used the immunoSEQ multiplex PCR assay. RNA was extracted from all samples and reverse transcribed into cDNA, which served as template for TCR sequencing. The source is immuneACCESS, and TCRdb retained only in-frame sequences with V and J called. Part of the clones is not carried over; for the studies checked, unresolved V genes explain less than half of this, and the remainder is unexplained. In this sample the table shows 90,000 to 120,000 clones, 84% of which occur a single time. Of the sample, 20% to 25% is held by the ten largest clones.

The source material was CD8+ T cells sorted from blood, sampled at week 24, from a patient treated with tofacitinib. Receptors originate from a human donor with alopecia areata.

The rearrangement uses TRBV5-6 and TRBJ2-4; TRBD2 is a possible D gene (6 bases). V was clipped by 4 bases and J by 8 bases, with 19 bases between them. Germline V lookup: CDR1 SGHDT, CDR2 YYEEEE. The CDR3 spans 15 residues. CDR3 DNA sequence: TGTGCCAGCAGCGGGGTCGGCGGGGCGTGGGACATTCAGTACTTC. It specifies CASSGVGGAWDIQYF.

This sequence joins TRBV2 and TRBJ2-1; D gene unclear. The CDR3 loop spans 14 amino acids. Germline loops: CDR1 SNHLY, CDR2 FYNNEI. The V end lost 7 bases, the J end lost 4 bases, and 14 bases lay between the germline ends. CDR3 nucleotides: TGTGCCAGCACCGACCCCCGGATATACAATGAGCAGTTCTTC. This sequence encodes CASTDPRIYNEQFF.

V gene TRBV29-1 combines with J gene TRBJ1-5; 8 bases are shared with TRBD1. J was trimmed by 4 bases and V by 6 bases; bases with no gene match: 5. This CDR3 has 13 residues. Germline V lookup: CDR1 SQVTM, CDR2 ANQGSEA. The CDR3 region has the DNA TGCAGCGTCGTAACAGGGGGAAATCAGCCCCAGCATTTT. Translated: CSVVTGGNQPQHF.

The V and J genes are TRBV10-3 and TRBJ2-1; D is unclear. The CDR3 loop spans 12 amino acids. The germline gives CDR1 ENHRY, CDR2 SYGVKD. V was clipped by 2 bases and J by 10 bases, with 9 bases between them. In DNA form, the CDR3 reads TGTGCCATCAGTGAGCTGGAGAACGAGCAGTTCTTC. Residues: CAISELENEQFF.

For the CDR3, the DNA is TGTGCCAGCAGTGAATACCAGGGACCCCCTGGAAACACCATATATTTT. It specifies CASSEYQGPPGNTIYF. V usage is TRBV2 and J usage is TRBJ1-3; possible D gene TRBD1, 5 bases. V dropped 2 bases and J dropped 2 bases, with 13 bases sitting between them. CDR1 SNHLY and CDR2 FYNNEI come from the germline V gene. This CDR3 spans 16 amino acids. The whole variable domain, filled in from reference TRBV2 and TRBJ1-3, reads EPEVTQTPSHQVTQMGQEVILRCVPISNHLYFYWYRQILGQKVEFLVSFYNNEISEKSEIFDDQFSVERPDGSNFTLKIRSTKLEDSAMYFCASSEYQGPPGNTIYFGEGSWLTVV.

The chain is built from TRBV4-1 and TRBJ1-5; D may be TRBD1 (5 bases). Between the trimmed V and J ends, which lost 4 bases and 0 bases, there was a span of 10 bases. Germline CDR1 is MGHRA and CDR2 is YSYEKL. CDR3 length: 15 residues. CDR3 nucleotides: TGCGCCAGCAGCCTACAGGATGCTAGCAATCAGCCCCAGCATTTT. Amino acids: CASSLQDASNQPQHF.

Comment on this clone: The junction and the germline gene differ at one end; a read error may be behind it. The genes are TRBV19 and TRBJ2-5, with 11 bases identical to TRBD2. The CDR3 is 15 residues long. Germline-derived CDR1 and CDR2 are LNHDA and SQIVND (reference sequence). In DNA form, the CDR3 reads TGTGCCAGTAGTCCCGGGACTAGCGGCGAAGAGGCCCAGTACTTC. Translating it yields CASSPGTSGEEAQYF. Drawing the rest from reference TRBV19 and TRBJ2-5, the complete variable domain is DGGITQSPKYLFRKEGQNVTLSCEQNLNHDAMYWYRQDPGQGLRLIYYSQIVNDFQKGDIAEGYSVSREKKESFPLTVTSAQKNPTAFYLCASSPGTSGEEAQYFGPGTRLLVL.

This clone was seen a few times. The same CDR3 also results from other DNA sequences found in this sample. This chain joins TRBV6-5 and TRBJ2-1, with D unresolved. Germline assignment: CDR1 MNHEY and CDR2 SVGAGI. The length of the CDR3 is 11 residues. Trimming shortened V by 2 bases and J by 7 bases, and 3 bases separated the two germline ends. CDR3 nucleotide sequence: TGTGCCAGCAGTTACGGAAATGAGCAGTTCTTC. It specifies CASSYGNEQFF.

This chain joins TRBV2 and TRBJ1-2; D unclear. This CDR3 has 14 amino acids. Trimming pared 1 base from V and 3 bases from J, leaving 9 bases between. Germline V gene sequence: CDR1 SNHLY, CDR2 FYNNEI. The CDR3 nucleotides are TGTGCCAGCAGTGAAGGCCGGACGGACTATGGCTACACCTTC. The encoded protein is CASSEGRTDYGYTF.

The CDR3 loop is CASRPQPGTGDREQYF. Written as DNA, the CDR3 is TGTGCCAGCAGACCCCAACCCGGGACAGGGGATCGCGAGCAGTACTTC. The chain has TRBV7-9 and TRBJ2-7; TRBD1 aligns across 10 bases. This CDR3 is built from 16 residues. Losses at the gene ends were 6 bases for V and 6 bases for J; bases not matched to a gene: 14. From germline, CDR1 is SEHNR and CDR2 FQNEAQ (reference sequence).

This clone appeared once. The J gene is TRBJ1-2, the V gene TRBV19, with 10 bases lining up with TRBD1. V lost 4 bases and J lost 0; bases outside the gene matches: 5. The CDR3 runs to 16 residues. Germline assignment: CDR1 LNHDA and CDR2 SQIVND (reference sequence). Here the CDR3 reads CASSTLGQGSNYGYTF. In DNA, the CDR3 is TGTGCCAGTAGTACCCTGGGACAGGGGTCTAACTATGGCTACACCTTC.

The table lists this clone with a few counts. The chain combines TRBV29-1 with TRBJ2-1, with TRBD1 identical over 7 bases. Germline loops: CDR1 SQVTM, CDR2 ANQGSEA. The trim removed 1 base at V and 8 bases at J, leaving 11 bases unmatched. This CDR3 has 15 residues. The CDR3 bases are TGCAGCGTTGAAGGGGTTTTAGACAGGGCTTATGAGCAGTTCTTC. Its protein product is CSVEGVLDRAYEQFF.

The chain uses TRBV7-9 and TRBJ2-7, with TRBD2 identical over 11 bases. This CDR3 spans 14 amino acids. V lost 2 bases, J lost 6 bases, and 3 bases stayed unmatched. Per germline, CDR1 SEHNR and CDR2 FQNEAQ (reference sequence). DNA for the CDR3: TGTGCCAGCAGCTTAACTGGACTAGCGGGCGAGCAGTACTTC. This gives the protein CASSLTGLAGEQYF.

The chain employs TRBV4-1 and TRBJ2-7; D might be TRBD2 (6 bases). Between the trimmed V and J ends, which lost 1 base and 0 bases, there was a span of 13 bases. Germline V gene data show CDR1 as MGHRA and CDR2 as YSYEKL. The CDR3 runs to 16 residues. CDR3 bases: TGCGCCAGCAGCCAAGGGGACGGGGGTGGCTCCTACGAGCAGTACTTC. It translates to CASSQGDGGGSYEQYF.

The CDR3 is CASSPGTAAHGYTF. CDR3 DNA: TGTGCCAGTAGCCCCGGGACAGCTGCTCATGGCTACACCTTC. The chain couples TRBV19 to TRBJ1-2; 7 bases match TRBD1. The CDR3 runs to 14 residues. In germline, CDR1 is LNHDA, CDR2 SQIVND (reference sequence). The V segment lost 6 bases and the J segment 6 bases; nucleotides outside the gene matches: 10.

The chain recombines TRBV7-9 with TRBJ2-5; 8 bases fit TRBD2. Germline V gives CDR1 SEHNR, CDR2 FQNEAQ (reference sequence). The length of the CDR3 is 17 residues. The junction had 18 bases not matched to a gene; V was cut back by 8 bases and J by 4 bases. CDR3 coding DNA: TGTGCCAGCGGCTACGGGGGGGACGGGGCTGCCCGAGAGACCCAGTACTTC. Protein: CASGYGGDGAARETQYF.

This clone was picked up a small number of times. CDR3 DNA: TGCAGCGTTGAAGGGGGACACCGTGCCTCCAACCAAGAGACCCAGTACTTC. Its translation is CSVEGGHRASNQETQYF. The chain employs TRBV29-1 and TRBJ2-5; D may be TRBD1 (6 bases). The V end lost 1 base, the J end lost 0 bases, and 18 bases lay between the germline ends. The CDR3 covers 17 residues. CDR1 and CDR2 (germline): SQVTM, ANQGSEA.

The CDR3 sequence: CASSLIRDEKLFF. In nucleotides, the CDR3 is TGTGCCAGCAGTTTAATCAGGGATGAAAAACTGTTTTTT. The V gene is TRBV27, the J gene TRBJ1-4, with D possibly TRBD1 on 5 matching bases. Germline assignment: CDR1 MNHEY and CDR2 SMNVEV (reference sequence). The CDR3 runs 13 residues. The V end was cut by 2 bases, the J end by 6 bases, with 7 bases between.

The chain joins TRBV27 to TRBJ2-7; TRBD1 matches at 8 bases. The CDR3 spans 13 residues. Trimming cost V 8 bases and J 7 bases; bases outside gene matches: 10. Germline values: CDR1 MNHEY, CDR2 SMNVEV (reference sequence). The CDR3 reads CASQGQANREQYF. For the CDR3, the DNA is TGTGCCAGCCAGGGACAGGCAAATCGGGAGCAGTACTTC.

This clone was observed a few times. The chain uses TRBV15 and TRBJ2-5; tentative D call: TRBD2 (5 bases). CDR3 length: 13 amino acids. V was trimmed by 7 bases and J by 5 bases, leaving 14 bases between them. Germline CDR1 LNHNV, CDR2 YYDKDF (reference sequence). The DNA for the CDR3 is TGTGCCACCACCACGAGGGCGGCGGAGACCCAGTACTTC. This sequence encodes CATTTRAAETQYF.

The CDR3 region has the DNA TGTGCCAGCAGTCCTCAAGACAGGAATCCTCACTATGGCTACACCTTC. This gives the protein CASSPQDRNPHYGYTF. V and J are TRBV27 and TRBJ1-2, with a weak D call TRBD1 (6 bases). Trimming pared 5 bases from V and 3 bases from J, leaving 19 bases between. This CDR3 spans 16 amino acids. Germline-derived CDR1 and CDR2 are MNHEY and SMNVEV (reference sequence).

V and J are TRBV2 and TRBJ2-7; no definite D call. The V gene's germline CDR1 is SNHLY and CDR2 FYNNEI. The CDR3 contains 15 residues. The V and J ends lost 1 base and 3 bases respectively, with 13 bases between them. The CDR3 DNA follows: TGTGCCAGCAGTGAAGTCGGGCAGTCCTACTACGAGCAGTACTTC. This gives the protein CASSEVGQSYYEQYF.

The V call is TRBV5-1, the J call TRBJ2-1; D perhaps matches TRBD2 (6 bases). V shed 0 bases and J shed 8 bases, with 15 bases lying between them. Germline lookup yields CDR1 SGHRS and CDR2 YFSETQ. The CDR3 contains 15 residues. CDR3 in DNA: TGCGCCAGCAGCTTGGAGTCAGGGAGGAGGCATGAGCAGTTCTTC. Translated, it gives CASSLESGRRHEQFF.

The chain links TRBV9 to TRBJ2-3; 8 nucleotides align to TRBD1. The CDR3 has 15 residues. V lost 3 bases to trimming and J lost 0 bases; unmatched junction nucleotides: 3. The germline CDR1 and CDR2 sequences are SGDLS and YYNGEE. The CDR3 nucleotides are TGTGCCAGCAGCGGGGACAGGTCTAGCACAGATACGCAGTATTTT. The encoded protein is CASSGDRSSTDTQYF. Variable domain in full (rest from reference TRBV9 and TRBJ2-3): DSGVTQTPKHLITATGQRVTLRCSPRSGDLSVYWYQQSLDQGLQFLIQYYNGEERAKGNILERFSAQQFPDLHSELNLSSLELGDSALYFCASSGDRSSTDTQYFGPGTRLTVL.

The CDR3 coding sequence is TGTGCCAGCAGCCCTACCGCGGCAGCCATACCCTACGAGCAGTACTTC. Encoded protein: CASSPTAAAIPYEQYF. V usage is TRBV9 and J usage is TRBJ2-7; unclear D gene. This CDR3 has 16 amino acids. The germline gives CDR1 SGDLS, CDR2 YYNGEE. Trimming cost V 4 bases and J 2 bases, with 19 bases left between them.

This clone was recorded once. This chain uses TRBV29-1 with TRBJ2-4; D is undetermined. The CDR3 length is 14 residues. V shed 3 bases and J shed 1 base, with 10 bases lying between them. Germline CDR1 SQVTM, CDR2 ANQGSEA. CDR3 amino acids: CSVEGVEAKNIQYF. Here the CDR3 DNA reads TGCAGCGTTGAGGGTGTGGAGGCCAAAAACATTCAGTACTTC.